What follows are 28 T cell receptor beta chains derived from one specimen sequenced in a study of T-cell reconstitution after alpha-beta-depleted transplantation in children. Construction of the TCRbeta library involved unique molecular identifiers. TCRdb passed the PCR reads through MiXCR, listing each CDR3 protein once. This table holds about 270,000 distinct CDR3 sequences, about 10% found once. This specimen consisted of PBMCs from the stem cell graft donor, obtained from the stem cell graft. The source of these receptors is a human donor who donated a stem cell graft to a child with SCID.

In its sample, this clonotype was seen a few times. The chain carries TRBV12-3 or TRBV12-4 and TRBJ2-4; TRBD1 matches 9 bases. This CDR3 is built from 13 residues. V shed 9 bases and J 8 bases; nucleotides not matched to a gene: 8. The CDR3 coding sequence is TGTGCCAGTCGTAGGACAGGGGTGGACATTCAGTACTTC. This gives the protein CASRRTGVDIQYF.

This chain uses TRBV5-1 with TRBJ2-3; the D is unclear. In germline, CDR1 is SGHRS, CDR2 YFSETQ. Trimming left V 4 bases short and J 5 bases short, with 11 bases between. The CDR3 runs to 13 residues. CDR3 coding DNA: TGCGCCAGCAGCACCAATGCTGGAGATACGCAGTATTTT. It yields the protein CASSTNAGDTQYF.

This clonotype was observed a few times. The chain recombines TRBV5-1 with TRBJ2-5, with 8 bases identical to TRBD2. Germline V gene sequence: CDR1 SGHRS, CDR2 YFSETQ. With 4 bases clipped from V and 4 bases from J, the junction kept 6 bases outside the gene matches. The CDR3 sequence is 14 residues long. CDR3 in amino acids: CASSPMAGGETQYF. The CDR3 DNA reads TGCGCCAGCAGCCCCATGGCGGGGGGAGAGACCCAGTACTTC.

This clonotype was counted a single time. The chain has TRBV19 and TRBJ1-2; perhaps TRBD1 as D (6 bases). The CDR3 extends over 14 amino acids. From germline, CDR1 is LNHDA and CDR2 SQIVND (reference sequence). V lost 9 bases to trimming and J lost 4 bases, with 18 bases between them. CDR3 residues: CASGTGSIVYGYTF. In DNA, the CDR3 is TGTGCCAGCGGAACAGGGTCGATAGTCTATGGCTACACCTTC.

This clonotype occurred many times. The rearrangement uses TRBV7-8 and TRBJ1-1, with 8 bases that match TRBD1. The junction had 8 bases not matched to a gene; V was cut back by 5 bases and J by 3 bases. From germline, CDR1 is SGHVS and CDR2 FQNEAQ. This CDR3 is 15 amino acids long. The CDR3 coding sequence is TGTGCCAGCAGCCCCATCCGACAGGGGCACACTGAAGCTTTCTTT. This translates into CASSPIRQGHTEAFF.

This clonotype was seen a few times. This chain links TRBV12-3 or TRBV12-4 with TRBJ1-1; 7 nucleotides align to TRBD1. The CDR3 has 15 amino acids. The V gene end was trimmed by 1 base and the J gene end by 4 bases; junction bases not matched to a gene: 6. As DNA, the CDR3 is TGTGCCAGCAGTTTAGGGACAGGAAAGAGCACTGAAGCTTTCTTT. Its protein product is CASSLGTGKSTEAFF.

The DNA for the CDR3 is TGCGCCAGCAGCGGGGTTTCTTCTAGCGGGGGGCACACAGATACGCAGTATTTT. Translated: CASSGVSSSGGHTDTQYF. The chain joins TRBV5-1 to TRBJ2-3; 11 bases agree with TRBD2. From germline, CDR1 is SGHRS and CDR2 YFSETQ. The CDR3 covers 18 residues. V was pared by 4 bases and J by 2 bases, with 12 bases of the junction left unmatched.

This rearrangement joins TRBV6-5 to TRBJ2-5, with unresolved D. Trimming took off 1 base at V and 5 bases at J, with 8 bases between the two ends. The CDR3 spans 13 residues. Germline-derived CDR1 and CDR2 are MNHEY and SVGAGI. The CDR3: CASSYFSSETQYF. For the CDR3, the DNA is TGTGCCAGCAGTTACTTTAGCTCGGAGACCCAGTACTTC.

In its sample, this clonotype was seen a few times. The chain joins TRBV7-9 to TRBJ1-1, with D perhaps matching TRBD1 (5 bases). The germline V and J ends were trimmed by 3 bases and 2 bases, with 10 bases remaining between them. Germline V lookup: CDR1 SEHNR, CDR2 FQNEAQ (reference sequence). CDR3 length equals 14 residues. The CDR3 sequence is CASSFEDNNTEAFF. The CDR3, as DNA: TGTGCCAGCAGCTTCGAGGACAACAACACTGAAGCTTTCTTT.

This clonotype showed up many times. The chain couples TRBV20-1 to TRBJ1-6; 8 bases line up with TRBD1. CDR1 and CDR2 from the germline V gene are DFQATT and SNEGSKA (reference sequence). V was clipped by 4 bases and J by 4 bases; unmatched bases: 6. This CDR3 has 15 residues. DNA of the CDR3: TGCAGTGCTAAACCAGGACAGGGTTATAATTCACCCCTCCACTTT. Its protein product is CSAKPGQGYNSPLHF.

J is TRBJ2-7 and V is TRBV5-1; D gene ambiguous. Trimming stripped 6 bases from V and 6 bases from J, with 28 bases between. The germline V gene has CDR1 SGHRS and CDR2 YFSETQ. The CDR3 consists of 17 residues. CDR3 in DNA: TGCGCCAGCATCCAACCCCAAAAGATGAAAGGGCCCTTCGAGCAGTACTTC. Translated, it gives CASIQPQKMKGPFEQYF.

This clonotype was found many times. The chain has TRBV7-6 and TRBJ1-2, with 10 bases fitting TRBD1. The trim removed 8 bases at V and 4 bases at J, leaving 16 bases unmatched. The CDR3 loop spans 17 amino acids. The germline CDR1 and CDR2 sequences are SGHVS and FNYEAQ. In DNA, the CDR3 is TGTGCCAGCGAGAGGAGCAGGACAGGGGGGAATGTCTATGGCTACACCTTC. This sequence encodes CASERSRTGGNVYGYTF. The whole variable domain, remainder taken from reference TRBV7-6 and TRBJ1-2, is GAGVSQSPRYKVTKRGQDVALRCDPISGHVSLYWYRQALGQGPEFLTYFNYEAQQDKSGLPNDRFSAERPEGSISTLTIQRTEQRDSAMYRCASERSRTGGNVYGYTFGSGTRLTVV.

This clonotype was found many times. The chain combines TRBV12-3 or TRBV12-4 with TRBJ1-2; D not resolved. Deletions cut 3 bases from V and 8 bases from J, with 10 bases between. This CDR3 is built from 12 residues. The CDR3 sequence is CASSFGIRGYTF. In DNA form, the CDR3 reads TGTGCCAGCAGTTTTGGCATCCGCGGCTACACCTTC.

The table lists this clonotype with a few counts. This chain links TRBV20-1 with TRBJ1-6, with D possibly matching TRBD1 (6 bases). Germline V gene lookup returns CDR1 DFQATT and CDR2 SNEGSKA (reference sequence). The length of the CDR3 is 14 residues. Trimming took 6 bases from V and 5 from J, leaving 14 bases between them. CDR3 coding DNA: TGCAGTGCGCTCATGGACAGTAATAATTCACCCCTCCACTTT. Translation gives CSALMDSNNSPLHF.

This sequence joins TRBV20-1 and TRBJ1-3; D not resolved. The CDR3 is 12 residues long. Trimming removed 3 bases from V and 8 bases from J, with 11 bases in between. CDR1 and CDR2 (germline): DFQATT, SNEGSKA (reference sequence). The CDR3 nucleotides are TGCAGTGCTAGTGCGATTACAGACACCATATATTTT. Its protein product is CSASAITDTIYF.

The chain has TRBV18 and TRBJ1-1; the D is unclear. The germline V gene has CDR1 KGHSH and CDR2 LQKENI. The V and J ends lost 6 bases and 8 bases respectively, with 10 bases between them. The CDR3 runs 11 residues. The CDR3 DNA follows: TGTGCCAGCTCCCGGGCATCAGAAGCTTTCTTT. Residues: CASSRASEAFF.

CDR3 coding DNA: TGCGCCAGCAACGAGGGGCAGGGGGGAGAGACCCAGTACTTC. This translates into CASNEGQGGETQYF. The genes are TRBV10-2 and TRBJ2-5; TRBD1 might be the D (7 bases). The CDR3 is 14 residues long. V lost 7 bases to trimming and J lost 4 bases, with 16 bases between them. Germline-derived CDR1 and CDR2 are WSHSY and SAAADI.

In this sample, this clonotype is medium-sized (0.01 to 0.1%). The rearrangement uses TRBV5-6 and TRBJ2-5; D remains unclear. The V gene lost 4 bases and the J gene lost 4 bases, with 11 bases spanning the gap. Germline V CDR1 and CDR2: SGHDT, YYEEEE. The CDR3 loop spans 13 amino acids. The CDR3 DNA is TGTGCCAGCAGCCTCCGAACACGAGAGACCCAGTACTTC. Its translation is CASSLRTRETQYF.

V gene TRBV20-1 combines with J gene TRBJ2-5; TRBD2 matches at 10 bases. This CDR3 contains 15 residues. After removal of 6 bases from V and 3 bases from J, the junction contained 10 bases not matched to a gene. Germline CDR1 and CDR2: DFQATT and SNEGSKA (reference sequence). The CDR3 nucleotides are TGCAGTGCAACGCCCTGGACTAGCGGCGAAGAGACCCAGTACTTC. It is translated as CSATPWTSGEETQYF.

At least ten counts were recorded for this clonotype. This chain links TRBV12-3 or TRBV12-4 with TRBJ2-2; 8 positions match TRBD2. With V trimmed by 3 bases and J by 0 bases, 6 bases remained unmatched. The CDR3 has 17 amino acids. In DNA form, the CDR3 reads TGTGCCAGCAGTTTTTGGGCGGGGGGAGCGAACACCGGGGAGCTGTTTTTT. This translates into CASSFWAGGANTGELFF.

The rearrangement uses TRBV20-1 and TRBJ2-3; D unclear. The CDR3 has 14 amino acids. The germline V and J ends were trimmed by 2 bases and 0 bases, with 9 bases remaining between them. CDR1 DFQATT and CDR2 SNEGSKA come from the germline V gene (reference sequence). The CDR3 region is CSARSGLSTDTQYF. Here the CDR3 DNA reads TGCAGTGCTAGATCTGGGCTTAGCACAGATACGCAGTATTTT.

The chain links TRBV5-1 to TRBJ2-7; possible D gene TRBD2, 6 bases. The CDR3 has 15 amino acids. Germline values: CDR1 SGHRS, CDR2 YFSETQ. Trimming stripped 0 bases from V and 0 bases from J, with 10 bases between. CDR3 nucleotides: TGCGCCAGCAGCTTGGAGCGGGCTAGCTCCTACGAGCAGTACTTC. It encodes CASSLERASSYEQYF.

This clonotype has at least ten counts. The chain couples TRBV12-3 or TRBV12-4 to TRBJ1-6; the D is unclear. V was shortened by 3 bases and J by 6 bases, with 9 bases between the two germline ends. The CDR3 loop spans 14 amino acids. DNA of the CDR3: TGTGCCAGCAGTTTTTCTGTACTTAATTCACCCCTCCACTTT. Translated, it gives CASSFSVLNSPLHF.

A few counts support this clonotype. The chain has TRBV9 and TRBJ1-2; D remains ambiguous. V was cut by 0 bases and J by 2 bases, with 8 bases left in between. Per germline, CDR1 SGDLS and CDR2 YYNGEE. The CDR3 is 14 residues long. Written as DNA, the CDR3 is TGTGCCAGCAGCGTAGATATACAGAACTATGGCTACACCTTC. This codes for CASSVDIQNYGYTF.

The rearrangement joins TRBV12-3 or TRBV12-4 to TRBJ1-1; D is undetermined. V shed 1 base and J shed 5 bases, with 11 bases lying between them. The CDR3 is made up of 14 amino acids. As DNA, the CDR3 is TGTGCCAGCAGTTTAGGGACCGGAACGACTGAAGCTTTCTTT. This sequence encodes CASSLGTGTTEAFF.

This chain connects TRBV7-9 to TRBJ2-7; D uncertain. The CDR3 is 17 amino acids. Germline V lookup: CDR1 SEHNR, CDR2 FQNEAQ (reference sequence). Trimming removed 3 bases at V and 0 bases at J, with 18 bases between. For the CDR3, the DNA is TGTGCCAGCAGCTTTATTCCAGAACGCCTGAACTCCTACGAGCAGTACTTC. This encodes CASSFIPERLNSYEQYF.

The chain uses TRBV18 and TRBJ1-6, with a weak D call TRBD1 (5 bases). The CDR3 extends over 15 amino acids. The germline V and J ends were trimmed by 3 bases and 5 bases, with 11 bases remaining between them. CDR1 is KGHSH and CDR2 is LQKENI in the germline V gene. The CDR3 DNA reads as TGTGCCAGCTCACCGATGGGGGGGGATAATTCACCCCTCCACTTT. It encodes CASSPMGGDNSPLHF.

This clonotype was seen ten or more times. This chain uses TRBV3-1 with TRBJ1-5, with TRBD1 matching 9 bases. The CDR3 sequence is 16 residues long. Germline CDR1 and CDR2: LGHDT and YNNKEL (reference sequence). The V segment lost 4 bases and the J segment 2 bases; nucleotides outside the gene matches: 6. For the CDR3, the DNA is TGTGCCAGCAGCCCTGGGACAGGGAAAGGCAATCAGCCCCAGCATTTT. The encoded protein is CASSPGTGKGNQPQHF.